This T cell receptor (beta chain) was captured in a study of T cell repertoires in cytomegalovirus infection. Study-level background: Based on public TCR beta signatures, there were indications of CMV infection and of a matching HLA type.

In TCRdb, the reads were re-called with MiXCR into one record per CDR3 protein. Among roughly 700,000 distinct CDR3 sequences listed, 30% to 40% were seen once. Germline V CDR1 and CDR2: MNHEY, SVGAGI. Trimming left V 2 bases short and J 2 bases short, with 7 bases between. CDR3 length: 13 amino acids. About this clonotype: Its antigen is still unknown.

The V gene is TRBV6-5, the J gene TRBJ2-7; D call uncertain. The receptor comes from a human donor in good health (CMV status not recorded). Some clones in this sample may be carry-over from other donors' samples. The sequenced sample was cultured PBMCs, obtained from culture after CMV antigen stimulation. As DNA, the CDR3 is TGTGCCAGCAGTTACAGGGATCCCTACGAGCAGTACTTC. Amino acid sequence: CASSYRDPYEQYF.